These 30 T cell receptor beta chains share one sample of origin, sequenced in a study of multiple sclerosis patients with progressive multifocal leukoencephalopathy. Profiled with immunoSEQ multiplex PCR; TCRdb holds only in-frame clones, not every one. The repertoire holds about 30,000 clones, about 85% seen once, with about an eighth in the top ten. Time point reported: time of PML onset. The starting material was PBMCs, obtained from a patient treated with natalizumab. These receptors all stem from a woman in her 30s with progressive multifocal leukoencephalopathy.

The V and J genes are TRBV2 and TRBJ2-5; D call uncertain. V lost 6 bases to trimming and J lost 14 bases, with 19 bases between them. The CDR3 totals 12 residues. CDR1 is SNHLY, CDR2 FYNNEI, per germline. The CDR3: CASSTSGPWTYF. The CDR3 DNA is TGTGCCAGCAGCACATCCGGGCCCTGGACCTACTTC.

This sequence joins TRBV28 and TRBJ1-6, with 7 bases lining up with TRBD1. Germline V gives CDR1 MDHEN, CDR2 SYDVKM. The CDR3 is 12 residues long. J gave up 11 bases and V 6 bases, and 4 bases lay outside the gene matches. CDR3 DNA sequence: TGTGCCAGCAGCTTGGGACAGACACCCCTCCACTTT. This gives the protein CASSLGQTPLHF. Full variable domain (missing parts from reference TRBV28 and TRBJ1-6): DVKVTQSSRYLVKRTGEKVFLECVQDMDHENMFWYRQDPGLGLRLIYFSYDVKMKEKGDIPEGYSVSREKKERFSLILESASTNQTSMYLCASSLGQTPLHFGNGTRLTVT.

DNA for the CDR3: TGTGCCAGTAGTGTGACCGGGACAGCGAACACTGAAGCTTTCTTT. It codes for CASSVTGTANTEAFF. V and J are TRBV19 and TRBJ1-1; 7 bases line up with TRBD1. The CDR3 runs 15 residues. Looked up from germline, CDR1 is LNHDA and CDR2 is SQIVND (reference sequence). The trim removed 5 bases at V and 1 base at J, leaving 7 bases unmatched.

This chain joins TRBV6-5 and TRBJ2-7; TRBD2 matches 10 bases. CDR1 MNHEY and CDR2 SVGAGI come from the germline V gene. V was clipped by 2 bases and J by 4 bases; unmatched bases: 5. The CDR3 covers 15 residues. The CDR3 loop is CASSYTGTSEYEQYF. As DNA, the CDR3 is TGTGCCAGCAGTTACACCGGGACTAGCGAATACGAGCAGTACTTC.

This chain uses TRBV5-4 with TRBJ2-5; D assignment may be TRBD1 or TRBD2 (6 bases each). With 4 bases removed from V and 1 base from J, the gap between germline ends came to 11 bases. The germline CDR1 and CDR2 sequences are SGHNT and YYREEE (reference sequence). The CDR3 is made up of 14 amino acids. In DNA form, the CDR3 reads TGTGCCAGCAGCCGGCGGGACACCCAAGAGACCCAGTACTTC. It translates to CASSRRDTQETQYF.

V usage is TRBV6-5 and J usage is TRBJ2-6, with no clear D. This CDR3 contains 13 residues. V lost 6 bases and J 0 bases, leaving 3 bases between the germline ends. The V gene's germline CDR1 is MNHEY and CDR2 SVGAGI. As DNA, the CDR3 is TGTGCCAGCAGGACCTCTGGGGCCAACGTCCTGACTTTC. Translation: CASRTSGANVLTF.

The V call is TRBV27, the J call TRBJ1-2, with D perhaps TRBD1 (5 bases). The CDR3 length is 13 residues. Per germline, CDR1 MNHEY and CDR2 SMNVEV (reference sequence). Trimming took 6 bases from V and 0 from J, leaving 8 bases between them. CDR3 region: CASRRQSNYGYTF. The CDR3 region has the DNA TGTGCCAGCAGGAGACAGTCTAACTATGGCTACACCTTC.

The V call is TRBV19, the J call TRBJ1-5; D may be TRBD1 (6 bases). The V and J ends lost 5 bases and 0 bases respectively, with 11 bases between them. The CDR3 is 15 amino acids. In germline, CDR1 is LNHDA, CDR2 SQIVND (reference sequence). The CDR3 here is CASSSQGNSNQPQHF. Here the CDR3 DNA reads TGTGCCAGTAGTTCACAGGGTAATAGCAATCAGCCCCAGCATTTT.

This chain links TRBV11-2 with TRBJ2-5, with 7 nucleotides matching TRBD1. Losses at the gene ends were 5 bases for V and 2 bases for J; bases not matched to a gene: 5. The CDR3 runs 14 residues. Germline loops: CDR1 SGHAT, CDR2 FQNNGV. The DNA of the CDR3 is TGTGCCAGCAGCCTTACAGGGGATCAAGAGACCCAGTACTTC. It is translated as CASSLTGDQETQYF.

The chain carries TRBV7-2 and TRBJ1-6, with 7 bases that match TRBD1. Per the germline V gene, CDR1 is SGHTA and CDR2 is FQGNSA. This CDR3 spans 18 amino acids. Losses at the gene ends were 1 base for V and 9 bases for J; bases not matched to a gene: 15. The CDR3 nucleotides are TGTGCCAGCAGCTTAGTTCCTAGTTCCGACAGGGAGAGTTCACCCCTCCACTTT. Its translation: CASSLVPSSDRESSPLHF. Looking up the rest from reference TRBV7-2 and TRBJ1-6 gives the full variable domain: GAGVSQSPSNKVTEKGKDVELRCDPISGHTALYWYRQSLGQGLEFLIYFQGNSAPDKSGLPSDRFSAERTGGSVSTLTIQRTQQEDSAVYLCASSLVPSSDRESSPLHFGNGTRLTVT.

The count of this clone is one. The chain is built from TRBV19 and TRBJ2-1; TRBD1 or TRBD2 may be the D gene (11 bases each). V was shortened by 5 bases and J by 2 bases, with 28 bases between the two germline ends. This CDR3 spans 20 amino acids. Germline values: CDR1 LNHDA, CDR2 SQIVND (reference sequence). CDR3 sequence: CASSAWTGGSSGRAYNEQFF. DNA for the CDR3: TGTGCCAGTAGTGCCTGGACAGGGGGCAGTAGCGGGAGGGCCTACAATGAGCAGTTCTTC.

The genes are TRBV29-1 and TRBJ2-3; 9 positions match TRBD2. The CDR3 is 13 residues long. Per germline, CDR1 SQVTM and CDR2 ANQGSEA. Losses at the gene ends were 4 bases for V and 7 bases for J; bases not matched to a gene: 6. CDR3 sequence reads: CSVASGVGNTQYF. CDR3 DNA: TGCAGCGTTGCTAGCGGGGTAGGGAATACGCAGTATTTT.

V gene TRBV5-6 combines with J gene TRBJ1-3; perhaps TRBD1 as D (6 bases). The CDR3 is 16 amino acids. Germline V lookup: CDR1 SGHDT, CDR2 YYEEEE. The V end was cut by 4 bases, the J end by 0 bases, with 14 bases between. The CDR3 coding sequence is TGTGCCAGCAGCGGTGGGACAAGAAGCTCTGGAAACACCATATATTTT. This translates into CASSGGTRSSGNTIYF.

V and J are TRBV7-9 and TRBJ1-2, with D possibly TRBD1 on 5 matching bases. V lost 4 bases to trimming and J lost 2 bases, with 14 bases between them. The CDR3 contains 15 residues. CDR1 is SEHNR, CDR2 FQNEAQ, per germline (reference sequence). The CDR3 loop is CASSSQAEGNYGYTF. CDR3 bases: TGTGCCAGCAGCTCGCAAGCGGAGGGGAACTATGGCTACACCTTC.

V gene TRBV5-1 combines with J gene TRBJ1-1, with 7 bases matching TRBD1. There are 15 residues in the CDR3. V shed 4 bases, J shed 1 base, and the junction held 7 bases outside the gene matches. Germline-derived CDR1 and CDR2 are SGHRS and YFSETQ. Written as DNA, the CDR3 is TGCGCCAGCAGCGTAGATCCAGGGGGGAACACTGAAGCTTTCTTT. Amino acid sequence: CASSVDPGGNTEAFF.

The V call is TRBV2, the J call TRBJ2-3; tentative D call: TRBD2 (5 bases). V lost 7 bases to trimming and J lost 0 bases, with 11 bases between them. This CDR3 spans 14 amino acids. The germline V gene has CDR1 SNHLY and CDR2 FYNNEI. CDR3 coding DNA: TGTGCCAGCAACCGCGGGTCCAGCACAGATACGCAGTATTTT. The encoded protein is CASNRGSSTDTQYF.

The rearrangement joins TRBV7-9 to TRBJ2-1, with TRBD2 matching 9 bases. Trimming removed 5 bases from V and 5 bases from J; junction bases left unmatched: 7. The germline CDR1 and CDR2 sequences are SEHNR and FQNEAQ (reference sequence). This CDR3 spans 15 amino acids. The DNA of the CDR3 is TGTGCCAGCAGCAGCAAGCGGGGGGTGGACAATGAGCAGTTCTTC. Translation: CASSSKRGVDNEQFF.

For this clone: The junction differs from germline at one of its ends, possibly a read error. The chain couples TRBV19 to TRBJ2-7; 12 bases fit TRBD1. This CDR3 has 15 amino acids. From germline, CDR1 is LNHDA and CDR2 SQIVND (reference sequence). CDR3 bases: TGTGCCACTAGTGGCCGGGACAGGGGGCGGTCCGAGCAGTACTTC. It encodes CATSGRDRGRSEQYF.

The chain joins TRBV18 to TRBJ1-3; D remains unclear. V lost 3 bases and J lost 0, with 12 bases in between. The CDR3 consists of 16 residues. CDR1 is KGHSH and CDR2 is LQKENI in the germline V gene. CDR3 sequence (DNA): TGTGCCAGCTCACCCTCGGTCCCCAGCTCTGGAAACACCATATATTTT. Encoded protein: CASSPSVPSSGNTIYF.

The DNA for the CDR3 is TGCGCCAGCAGCCAAGATCCGGTGGGGGGGGCGGAGACCCAGTACTTC. It specifies CASSQDPVGGAETQYF. This rearrangement joins TRBV4-3 to TRBJ2-5; perhaps TRBD2 as D (7 bases). Trimming stripped 0 bases from V and 5 bases from J, with 16 bases between. The germline V gene has CDR1 LGHNA and CDR2 YSLEER. The CDR3 spans 16 residues.

This clone occurred a few times. The J gene is TRBJ2-7, the V gene TRBV7-9, with D maybe TRBD2 (6 bases). Trimming stripped 3 bases from V and 6 bases from J, with 9 bases between. The CDR3 runs 12 residues. Germline V gives CDR1 SEHNR, CDR2 FQNEAQ (reference sequence). The CDR3 region has the DNA TGTGCCAGCAGCTTCCAGGGAGGCGAGCAGTACTTC. Its translation is CASSFQGGEQYF.

This clone was counted a single time. V usage is TRBV6-6 and J usage is TRBJ1-5, with a possible D match to TRBD1 (6 bases). V lost 2 bases and J 3 bases, leaving 8 bases between the germline ends. This CDR3 contains 14 residues. CDR1 is MNHNY, CDR2 SVGAGI, per germline (reference sequence). In DNA, the CDR3 is TGTGCCAGCAGTTACGCGGGGGCCAATCAGCCCCAGCATTTT. Translated: CASSYAGANQPQHF.

J is TRBJ1-6 and V is TRBV30, with D unclear. Trimming removed 4 bases from V and 7 bases from J, with 8 bases in between. This CDR3 comprises 12 residues. Per the germline V gene, CDR1 is GTSNPN and CDR2 is SVGIG (reference sequence). The CDR3 DNA sequence: TGTGCCTGGATGATCGGGAATTCACCCCTCCACTTT. Translation: CAWMIGNSPLHF. The whole variable domain, filled in from reference TRBV30 and TRBJ1-6, reads SQTIHQWPATLVQPVGSPLSLECTVEGTSNPNLYWYRQAAGRGLQLLFYSVGIGQISSEVPQNLSASRPQDRQFILSSKKLLLSDSGFYLCAWMIGNSPLHFGNGTRLTVT.

This clone has just one count. CDR3 protein: CASRKGGTDTQYF. The CDR3 DNA reads TGTGCCAGCAGGAAGGGGGGCACAGATACGCAGTATTTT. The chain combines TRBV28 with TRBJ2-3, with a tentative D call TRBD1 (6 bases). V dropped 6 bases and J dropped 1 base, with 8 bases sitting between them. The germline V gene has CDR1 MDHEN and CDR2 SYDVKM. The CDR3 runs 13 residues.

The chain is built from TRBV6-5 and TRBJ2-5; D possibly matches TRBD1 or TRBD2 (5 bases each). Trimming stripped 0 bases from V and 13 bases from J, with 12 bases between. Looked up from germline, CDR1 is MNHEY and CDR2 is SVGAGI. CDR3 length equals 12 residues. CDR3 amino acids: CASSYSGLAPYF. The CDR3 coding sequence is TGTGCCAGCAGTTACTCGGGGCTAGCACCGTACTTC.

As concerns this clone: Other DNA sequences within the sample encode an identical CDR3. The chain carries TRBV10-3 and TRBJ2-7; 11 nucleotides line up with TRBD1. V shed 2 bases, J shed 2 bases, and the junction held 2 bases outside the gene matches. CDR1 is ENHRY, CDR2 SYGVKD, per germline. The CDR3 contains 15 residues. CDR3 loop: CAISERGQGAYEQYF. CDR3 sequence (DNA): TGTGCCATCAGTGAGCGGGGACAGGGGGCCTACGAGCAGTACTTC.

The CDR3 spells CASSPSAAGGPREQFF. CDR3 nucleotide sequence: TGTGCCAGCAGCCCCTCAGCAGCGGGGGGGCCTCGTGAGCAGTTCTTC. The genes are TRBV13 and TRBJ2-1; 10 positions agree with TRBD2. The V and J ends lost 5 bases and 9 bases, in that order; junction bases with no gene match: 13. The CDR3 extends over 16 amino acids. Germline CDR1 reads PRHDT; CDR2 reads FYEKMQ (reference sequence).

This rearrangement joins TRBV7-9 to TRBJ2-2; D not resolved. V gave up 5 bases and J gave up 2 bases, with 12 bases separating them. Germline V lookup: CDR1 SEHNR, CDR2 FQNEAQ (reference sequence). The CDR3 is made up of 15 amino acids. Here the CDR3 reads CASSHPQENTGELFF. The CDR3 DNA is TGTGCCAGCAGCCACCCCCAGGAAAACACCGGGGAGCTGTTTTTT.

V usage is TRBV6-5 and J usage is TRBJ2-1; weak D call: TRBD1 (5 bases). This CDR3 spans 14 amino acids. Trimming stripped 5 bases from V and 10 bases from J, with 18 bases between. The V gene's germline CDR1 is MNHEY and CDR2 SVGAGI. DNA of the CDR3: TGTGCCAGCAGTGACGGGCTACTATCAGGGGAGCAGTTCTTC. It translates to CASSDGLLSGEQFF.

In this sample, this clone turned up a few times. This same CDR3 is encoded by further DNA sequences in the sample. J is TRBJ2-1 and V is TRBV19, with no clear D. Trimming removed 3 bases from V and 0 bases from J, with 6 bases in between. Germline V gene sequence: CDR1 LNHDA, CDR2 SQIVND (reference sequence). The CDR3 is 14 amino acids. The DNA for the CDR3 is TGTGCCAGTAGTATTACGGCCTCCTACAATGAGCAGTTCTTC. Residues: CASSITASYNEQFF.